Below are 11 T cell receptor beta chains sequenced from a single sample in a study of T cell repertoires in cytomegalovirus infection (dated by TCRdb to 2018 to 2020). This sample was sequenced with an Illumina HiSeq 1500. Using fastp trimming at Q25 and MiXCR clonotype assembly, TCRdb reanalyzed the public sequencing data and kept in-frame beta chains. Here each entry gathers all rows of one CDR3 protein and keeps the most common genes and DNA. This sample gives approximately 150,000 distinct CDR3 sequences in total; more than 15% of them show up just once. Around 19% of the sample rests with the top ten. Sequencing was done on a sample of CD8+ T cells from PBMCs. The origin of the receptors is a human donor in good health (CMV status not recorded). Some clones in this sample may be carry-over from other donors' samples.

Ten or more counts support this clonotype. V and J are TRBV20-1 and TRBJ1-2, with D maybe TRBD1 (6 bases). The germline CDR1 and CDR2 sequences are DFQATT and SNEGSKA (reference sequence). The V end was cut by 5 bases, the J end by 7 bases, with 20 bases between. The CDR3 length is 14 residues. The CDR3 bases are TGCAGTGCTCCTGGGGGCAGCCAGACGGGTGGCTACACCTTC. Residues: CSAPGGSQTGGYTF.

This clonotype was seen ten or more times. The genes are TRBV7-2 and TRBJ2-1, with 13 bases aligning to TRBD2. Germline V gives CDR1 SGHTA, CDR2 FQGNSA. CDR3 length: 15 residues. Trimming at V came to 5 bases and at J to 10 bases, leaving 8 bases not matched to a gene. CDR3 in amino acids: CASSGETSGRWEQFF. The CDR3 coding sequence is TGTGCCAGCAGCGGGGAGACTAGCGGGAGGTGGGAGCAGTTCTTC.

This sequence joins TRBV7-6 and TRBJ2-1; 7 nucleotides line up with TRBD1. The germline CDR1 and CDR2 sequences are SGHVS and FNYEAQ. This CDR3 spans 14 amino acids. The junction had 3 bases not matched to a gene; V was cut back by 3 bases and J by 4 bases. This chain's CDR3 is CASSLDRNYNEQFF. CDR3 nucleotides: TGTGCCAGCAGCTTGGACAGGAATTACAATGAGCAGTTCTTC.

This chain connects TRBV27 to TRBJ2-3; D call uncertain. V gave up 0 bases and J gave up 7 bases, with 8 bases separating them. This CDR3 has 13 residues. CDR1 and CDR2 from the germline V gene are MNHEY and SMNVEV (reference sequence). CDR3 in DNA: TGTGCCAGCAGTTTATCTCAGCGAAATACGCAGTATTTT. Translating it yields CASSLSQRNTQYF.

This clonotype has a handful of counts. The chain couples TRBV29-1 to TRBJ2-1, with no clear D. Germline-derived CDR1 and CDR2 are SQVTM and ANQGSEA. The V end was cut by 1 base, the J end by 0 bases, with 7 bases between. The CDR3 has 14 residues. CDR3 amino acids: CSVEGWSSYNEQFF. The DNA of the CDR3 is TGCAGCGTTGAAGGGTGGAGCTCCTACAATGAGCAGTTCTTC.

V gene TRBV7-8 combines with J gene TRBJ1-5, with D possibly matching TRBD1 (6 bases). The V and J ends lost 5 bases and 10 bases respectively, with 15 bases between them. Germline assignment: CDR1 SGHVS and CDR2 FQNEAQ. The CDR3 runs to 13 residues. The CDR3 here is CASSPPTGPPQHF. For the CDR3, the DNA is TGTGCCAGCAGCCCCCCGACAGGTCCACCCCAGCATTTT.

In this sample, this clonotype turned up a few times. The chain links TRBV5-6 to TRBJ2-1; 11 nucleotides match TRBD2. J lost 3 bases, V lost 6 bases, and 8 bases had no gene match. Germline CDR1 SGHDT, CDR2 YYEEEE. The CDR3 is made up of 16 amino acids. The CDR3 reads CASTAGTSGYYNEQFF. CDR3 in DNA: TGTGCCAGCACCGCTGGGACTAGCGGCTACTACAATGAGCAGTTCTTC.

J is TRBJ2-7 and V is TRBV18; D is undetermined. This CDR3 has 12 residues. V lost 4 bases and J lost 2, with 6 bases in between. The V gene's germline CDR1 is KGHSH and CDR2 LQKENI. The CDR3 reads CASSHDTYEQYF. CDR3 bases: TGTGCCAGCTCACATGACACCTACGAGCAGTACTTC.

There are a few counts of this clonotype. The CDR3 reads CASLGQGIEKGYQPQHF. CDR3 in DNA: TGTGCCAGCCTCGGACAGGGGATAGAGAAGGGGTATCAGCCCCAGCATTTT. V and J are TRBV28 and TRBJ1-5; 9 nucleotides line up with TRBD1. The J segment lost 5 bases and the V segment lost 8 bases, leaving 16 bases of the junction unmatched. This CDR3 is 17 amino acids long. The germline V gene has CDR1 MDHEN and CDR2 SYDVKM. Supplemented by reference TRBV28 and TRBJ1-5, the full variable domain reads DVKVTQSSRYLVKRTGEKVFLECVQDMDHENMFWYRQDPGLGLRLIYFSYDVKMKEKGDIPEGYSVSREKKERFSLILESASTNQTSMYLCASLGQGIEKGYQPQHFGDGTRLSIL.

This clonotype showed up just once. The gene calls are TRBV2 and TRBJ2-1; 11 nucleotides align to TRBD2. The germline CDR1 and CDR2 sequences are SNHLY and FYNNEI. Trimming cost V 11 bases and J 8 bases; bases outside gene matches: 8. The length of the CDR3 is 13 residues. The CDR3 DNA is TGTGCCGTCCCAGCTAGCGGGAGGCATGAGCAGTTCTTC. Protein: CAVPASGRHEQFF.

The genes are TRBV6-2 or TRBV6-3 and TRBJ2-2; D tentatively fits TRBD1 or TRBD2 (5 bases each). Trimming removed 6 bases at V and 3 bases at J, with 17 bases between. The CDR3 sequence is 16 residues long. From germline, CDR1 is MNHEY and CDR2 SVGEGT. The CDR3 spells CASSPGTLLYTGELFF. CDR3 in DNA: TGTGCCAGCAGCCCGGGGACCTTATTATACACCGGGGAGCTGTTTTTT.